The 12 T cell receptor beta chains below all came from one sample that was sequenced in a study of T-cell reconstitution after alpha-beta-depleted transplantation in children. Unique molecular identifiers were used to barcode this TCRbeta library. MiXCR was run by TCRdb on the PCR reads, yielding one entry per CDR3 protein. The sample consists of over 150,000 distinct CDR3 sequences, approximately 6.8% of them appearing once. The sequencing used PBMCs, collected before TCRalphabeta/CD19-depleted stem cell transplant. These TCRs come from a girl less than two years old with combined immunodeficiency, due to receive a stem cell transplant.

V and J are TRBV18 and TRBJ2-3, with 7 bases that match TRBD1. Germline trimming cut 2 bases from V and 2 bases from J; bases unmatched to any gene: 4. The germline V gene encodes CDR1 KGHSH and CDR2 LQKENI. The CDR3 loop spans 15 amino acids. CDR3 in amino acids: CASSPTRGSTDTQYF. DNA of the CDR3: TGTGCCAGCTCACCAACCAGGGGGTCCACAGATACGCAGTATTTT. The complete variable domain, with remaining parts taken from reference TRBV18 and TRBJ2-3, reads NAGVMQNPRHLVRRRGQEARLRCSPMKGHSHVYWYRQLPEEGLKFMVYLQKENIIDESGMPKERFSAEFPKEGPSILRIQQVVRGDSAAYFCASSPTRGSTDTQYFGPGTRLTVL.

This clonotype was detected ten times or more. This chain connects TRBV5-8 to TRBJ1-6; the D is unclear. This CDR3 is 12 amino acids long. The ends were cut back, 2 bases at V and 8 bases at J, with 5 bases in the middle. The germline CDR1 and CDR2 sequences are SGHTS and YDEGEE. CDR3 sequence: CASSLVDSPLHF. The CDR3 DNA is TGTGCCAGCAGCTTAGTGGATTCACCCCTCCACTTT.

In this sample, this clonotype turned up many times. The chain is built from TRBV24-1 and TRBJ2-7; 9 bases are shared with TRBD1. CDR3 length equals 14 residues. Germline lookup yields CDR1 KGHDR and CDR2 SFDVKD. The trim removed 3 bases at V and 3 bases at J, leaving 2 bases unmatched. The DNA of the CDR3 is TGTGCCACCAGTGATCCGGGACAGGGCTACGAGCAGTACTTC. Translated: CATSDPGQGYEQYF.

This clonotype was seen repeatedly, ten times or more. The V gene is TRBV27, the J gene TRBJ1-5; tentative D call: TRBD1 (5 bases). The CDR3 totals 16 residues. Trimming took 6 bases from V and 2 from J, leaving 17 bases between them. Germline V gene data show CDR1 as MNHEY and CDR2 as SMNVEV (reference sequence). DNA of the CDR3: TGTGCCAGCAGAATCCTCGGGGGTGGGGGCAATCAGCCCCAGCATTTT. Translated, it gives CASRILGGGGNQPQHF.

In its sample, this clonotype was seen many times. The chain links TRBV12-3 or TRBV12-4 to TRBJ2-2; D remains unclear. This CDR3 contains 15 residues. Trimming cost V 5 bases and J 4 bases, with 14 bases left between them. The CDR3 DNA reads TGTGCCAGCAGTGCCGGTACACACTTCACCGGGGAGCTGTTTTTT. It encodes CASSAGTHFTGELFF.

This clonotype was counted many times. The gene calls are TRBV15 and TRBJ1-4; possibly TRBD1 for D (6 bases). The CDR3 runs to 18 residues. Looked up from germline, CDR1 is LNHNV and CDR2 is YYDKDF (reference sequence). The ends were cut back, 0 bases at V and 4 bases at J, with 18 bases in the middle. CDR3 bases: TGTGCCACCAGCAGAGAGCGGTCCTGGGGGGCGGGTAATGAAAAACTGTTTTTT. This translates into CATSRERSWGAGNEKLFF.

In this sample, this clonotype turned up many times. CDR3 protein: CSAGDRPDGRYEQYF. CDR3 nucleotide sequence: TGCAGCGCCGGTGACAGACCAGATGGTAGATACGAGCAGTACTTC. The chain has TRBV20-1 and TRBJ2-7, with a weak D call TRBD1 (5 bases). Germline assignment: CDR1 DFQATT and CDR2 SNEGSKA (reference sequence). The CDR3 loop spans 15 amino acids.

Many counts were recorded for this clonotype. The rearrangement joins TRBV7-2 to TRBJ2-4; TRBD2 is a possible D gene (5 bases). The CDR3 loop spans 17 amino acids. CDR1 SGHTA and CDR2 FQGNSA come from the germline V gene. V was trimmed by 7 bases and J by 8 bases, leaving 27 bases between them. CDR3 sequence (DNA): TGTGCCAGCACCCTGAGCAGCGGTATAAGCCAAGGGTACATTCAGTACTTC. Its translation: CASTLSSGISQGYIQYF.

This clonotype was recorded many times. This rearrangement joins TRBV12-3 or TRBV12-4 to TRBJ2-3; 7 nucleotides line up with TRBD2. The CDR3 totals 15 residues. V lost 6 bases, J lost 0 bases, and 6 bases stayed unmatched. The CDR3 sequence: CASSRAGVSTDTQYF. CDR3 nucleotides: TGTGCCAGCAGCCGCGCGGGGGTAAGCACAGATACGCAGTATTTT.

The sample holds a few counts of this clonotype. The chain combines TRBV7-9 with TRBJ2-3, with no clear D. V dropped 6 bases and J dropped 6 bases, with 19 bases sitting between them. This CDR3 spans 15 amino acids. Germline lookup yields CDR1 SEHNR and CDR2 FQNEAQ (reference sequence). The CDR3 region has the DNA TGTGCCAGCAGTTTGTTACCCCAAGATGGGGATACGCAGTATTTT. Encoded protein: CASSLLPQDGDTQYF.

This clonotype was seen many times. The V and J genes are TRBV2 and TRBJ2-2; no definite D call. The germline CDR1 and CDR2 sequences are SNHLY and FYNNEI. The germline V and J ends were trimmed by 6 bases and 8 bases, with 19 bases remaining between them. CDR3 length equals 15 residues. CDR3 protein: CASSGYDHSPGELFF. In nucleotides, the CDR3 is TGTGCCAGCAGCGGCTACGACCATTCCCCGGGGGAGCTGTTTTTT.

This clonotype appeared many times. The CDR3 spells CASSQGQGWEQYF. For the CDR3, the DNA is TGCGCCAGCAGCCAAGGACAGGGTTGGGAGCAGTACTTC. J is TRBJ2-7 and V is TRBV4-3; 7 nucleotides line up with TRBD1. The CDR3 consists of 13 residues. Per germline, CDR1 LGHNA and CDR2 YSLEER. J gave up 7 bases and V 1 base, and 4 bases lay outside the gene matches.